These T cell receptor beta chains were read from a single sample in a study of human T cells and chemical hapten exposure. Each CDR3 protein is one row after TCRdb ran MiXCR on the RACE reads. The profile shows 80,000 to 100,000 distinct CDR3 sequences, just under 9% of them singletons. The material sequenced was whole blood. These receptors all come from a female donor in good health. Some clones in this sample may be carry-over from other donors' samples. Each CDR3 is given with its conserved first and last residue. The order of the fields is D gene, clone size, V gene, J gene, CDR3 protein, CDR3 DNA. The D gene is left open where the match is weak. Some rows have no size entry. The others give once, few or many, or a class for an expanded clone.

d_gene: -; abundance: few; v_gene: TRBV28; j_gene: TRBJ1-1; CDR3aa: CASSQRNTEAFF; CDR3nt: TGTGCCAGCAGTCAGCGGAACACTGAAGCTTTCTTT
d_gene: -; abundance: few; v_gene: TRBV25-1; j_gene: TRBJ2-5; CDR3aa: CASSHGAEETQYF; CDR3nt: TGTGCCAGCAGTCACGGGGCCGAAGAGACCCAGTACTTC
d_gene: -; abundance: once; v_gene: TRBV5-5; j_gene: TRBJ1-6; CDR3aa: CASSLREAFSYNSPLHF; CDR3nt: TGTGCCAGCAGCTTGCGGGAAGCCTTCTCCTATAATTCACCCCTCCACTTT
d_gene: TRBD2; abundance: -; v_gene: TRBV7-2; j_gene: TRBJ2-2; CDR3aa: CASSLGLVRTEELFF; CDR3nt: TGTGCCAGCAGCTTGGGACTAGTCCGCACCGAGGAGCTGTTTTTT
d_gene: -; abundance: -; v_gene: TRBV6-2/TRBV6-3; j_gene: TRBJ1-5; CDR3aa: CASSYRRPNQPQHF; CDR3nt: TGTGCCAGCAGTTATAGGAGGCCCAATCAGCCCCAGCATTTT
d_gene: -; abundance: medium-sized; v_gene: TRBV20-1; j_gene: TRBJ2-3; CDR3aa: CSITSSPGDTQYF; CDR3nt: TGCAGTATAACTTCCAGTCCCGGAGATACGCAGTATTTT
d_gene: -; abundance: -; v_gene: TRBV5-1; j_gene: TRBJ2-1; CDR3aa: CASSLEWRVSYNEQFF; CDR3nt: TGCGCCAGCAGCTTGGAGTGGCGGGTCTCCTACAATGAGCAGTTCTTC
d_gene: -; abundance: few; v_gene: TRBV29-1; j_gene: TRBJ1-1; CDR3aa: CSVEDPAGMNTEAFF; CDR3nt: TGCAGCGTTGAAGATCCGGCCGGAATGAACACTGAAGCTTTCTTT
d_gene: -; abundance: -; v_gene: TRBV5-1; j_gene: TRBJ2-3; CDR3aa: CASSFGGMSTDTQYF; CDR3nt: TGCGCCAGCAGCTTTGGGGGAATGAGCACAGATACGCAGTATTTT
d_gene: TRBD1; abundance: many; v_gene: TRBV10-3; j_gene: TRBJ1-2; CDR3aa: CAISESGQGDGYTF; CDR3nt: TGTGCCATCAGTGAGTCGGGACAGGGAGATGGCTACACCTTC
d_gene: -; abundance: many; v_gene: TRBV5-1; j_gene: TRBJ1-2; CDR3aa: CASSNFDVDPNYGYTF; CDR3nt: TGCGCCAGCAGCAACTTTGACGTCGACCCTAACTATGGCTACACCTTC
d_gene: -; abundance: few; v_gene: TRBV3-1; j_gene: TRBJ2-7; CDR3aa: CASSPRVHEQYF; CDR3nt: TGTGCCAGCAGCCCCCGGGTCCACGAGCAGTACTTC
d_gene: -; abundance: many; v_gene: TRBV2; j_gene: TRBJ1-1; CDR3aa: CASRSRGGSTEAFF; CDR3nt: TGTGCCAGCAGATCACGGGGGGGTTCTACTGAAGCTTTCTTT
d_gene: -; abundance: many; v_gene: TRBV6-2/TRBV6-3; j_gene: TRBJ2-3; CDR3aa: CASSSSADTQYF; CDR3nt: TGTGCCAGCAGTTCCTCCGCTGATACGCAGTATTTT
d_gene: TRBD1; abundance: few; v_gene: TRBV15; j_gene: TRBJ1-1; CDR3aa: CATSRLRDRVKTEAFF; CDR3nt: TGTGCCACCAGCAGACTCCGGGACAGGGTAAAGACTGAAGCTTTCTTT
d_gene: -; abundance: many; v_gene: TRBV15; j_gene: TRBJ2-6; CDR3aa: CATSRDRDSGANVLTF; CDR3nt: TGTGCCACCAGCAGAGATCGGGACTCTGGGGCCAACGTCCTGACTTTC
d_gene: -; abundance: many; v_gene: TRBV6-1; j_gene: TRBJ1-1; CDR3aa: CASPLYSGAEAFF; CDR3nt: TGTGCCAGCCCGTTGTATAGCGGGGCTGAAGCTTTCTTT
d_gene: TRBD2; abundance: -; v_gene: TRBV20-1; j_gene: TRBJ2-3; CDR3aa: CSARLAGSTDTQYF; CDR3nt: TGCAGTGCTAGACTAGCGGGTAGTACAGATACGCAGTATTTT
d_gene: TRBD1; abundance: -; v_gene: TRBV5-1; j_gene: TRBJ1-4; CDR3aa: CASSVPPGQAFEKLFF; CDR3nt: TGCGCCAGCAGCGTGCCTCCGGGACAGGCGTTCGAAAAACTGTTTTTT
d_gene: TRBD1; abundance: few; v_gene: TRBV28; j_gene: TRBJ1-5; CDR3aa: CASTTGLGQPQHF; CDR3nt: TGTGCCAGCACGACAGGGCTCGGGCAGCCCCAGCATTTT
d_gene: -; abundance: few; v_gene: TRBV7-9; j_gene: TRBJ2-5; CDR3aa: CASSQLLVAEETQYF; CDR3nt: TGTGCCAGCAGCCAACTTTTGGTAGCGGAAGAGACCCAGTACTTC
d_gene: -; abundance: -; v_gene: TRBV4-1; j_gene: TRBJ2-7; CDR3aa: CASSQQVASYEQYF; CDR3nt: TGCGCCAGCAGCCAACAAGTCGCCTCCTACGAGCAGTACTTC